The 17 T cell receptor beta chains listed next were all sequenced from one sample in a study of early T cells in non-severe SARS-CoV-2 infection. TCRdb re-analysed the 5' RACE reads in MiXCR, keeping a single row per CDR3 protein. This sample carries about 25,000 distinct CDR3 sequences, roughly 4% of them seen once, and the ten largest clones take 10% to 13%. Sequencing was carried out using whole blood. The receptor set was obtained from an adult who was a healthcare worker with PCR-confirmed SARS-CoV-2 infection or an uninfected control (not recorded which).

This clonotype showed up many times. The CDR3 region is CASKAAGAAETQYF. The CDR3 coding sequence is TGTGCCAGCAAGGCGGCGGGAGCGGCGGAGACCCAGTACTTC. The chain joins TRBV6-1 to TRBJ2-5; 7 positions match TRBD2. Germline loops: CDR1 MNHNS, CDR2 SASEGT. This CDR3 is 14 amino acids long. Trimming at V came to 7 bases and at J to 5 bases, leaving 10 bases not matched to a gene.

This clonotype was seen ten or more times. CDR3 DNA: TGTGCCAGCAGTTACCCGCATGAGCAGTTCTTC. Amino acids: CASSYPHEQFF. The genes are TRBV6-2 or TRBV6-3 and TRBJ2-1; no clear D. CDR1 and CDR2 (germline): MNHEY, SVGEGT. The CDR3 is made up of 11 amino acids. The germline V and J ends were trimmed by 2 bases and 8 bases, with 4 bases remaining between them.

J is TRBJ2-5 and V is TRBV5-1; 8 nucleotides match TRBD2. V shed 3 bases and J 3 bases; nucleotides not matched to a gene: 10. The CDR3 has 16 amino acids. CDR1 SGHRS and CDR2 YFSETQ come from the germline V gene. This CDR3 reads CASSYSSGRGEETQYF. CDR3 nucleotides: TGCGCCAGCAGCTACTCCAGCGGGAGAGGAGAAGAGACCCAGTACTTC.

This clonotype occurred many times. The gene calls are TRBV12-3 or TRBV12-4 and TRBJ1-2; no clear D gene. The CDR3 has 13 residues. The ends were cut back, 1 base at V and 8 bases at J, with 11 bases in the middle. The CDR3 loop reads CASSLGDPQGYTF. Here the CDR3 DNA reads TGTGCCAGCAGTTTAGGAGATCCACAGGGCTACACCTTC.

This clonotype was found many times. V is TRBV11-2 and J is TRBJ2-3, with TRBD2 identical over 7 bases. The ends lost 5 bases at V and 2 bases at J; junction bases unmatched: 10. Per the germline V gene, CDR1 is SGHAT and CDR2 is FQNNGV. CDR3 length: 16 residues. The CDR3 protein is CASSLRAGPITDTQYF. The DNA for the CDR3 is TGTGCCAGCAGCCTTCGAGCGGGACCTATCACAGATACGCAGTATTTT.

This clonotype occurred a few times. This chain joins TRBV4-1 and TRBJ2-2, with a weak D call TRBD2 (6 bases). Germline V CDR1 and CDR2: MGHRA, YSYEKL. Trimming took off 3 bases at V and 2 bases at J, with 16 bases between the two ends. There are 17 residues in the CDR3. CDR3 protein: CASSQAGLALNTGELFF. Written as DNA, the CDR3 is TGCGCCAGCAGCCAGGCCGGCCTAGCGCTAAACACCGGGGAGCTGTTTTTT.

This clonotype is judged medium-sized (0.01 to 0.1%). The J gene is TRBJ2-1, the V gene TRBV12-3 or TRBV12-4; TRBD2 agrees at 9 bases. After removal of 10 bases from V and 10 bases from J, the junction contained 20 bases not matched to a gene. This CDR3 has 16 residues. CDR3 DNA sequence: TGTGCCACCCAAGGGACCAGCGGGAGGCCGGGGAGCGAGCAGTTCTTC. Its translation: CATQGTSGRPGSEQFF.

In its sample, this clonotype was seen a few times. The J gene is TRBJ2-5, the V gene TRBV6-2 or TRBV6-3; TRBD2 matches 7 bases. V lost 0 bases to trimming and J lost 3 bases; unmatched junction nucleotides: 7. There are 16 residues in the CDR3. Germline V gene sequence: CDR1 MNHEY, CDR2 SVGEGT. CDR3 sequence: CASSYSTSGVEETQYF. DNA of the CDR3: TGTGCCAGCAGTTACTCGACCAGCGGGGTGGAAGAGACCCAGTACTTC.

At least ten counts were recorded for this clonotype. The chain's CDR3 is CASSRTEGETQYF. Here the CDR3 DNA reads TGTGCCAGCAGCAGGACTGAGGGGGAGACCCAGTACTTC. The V call is TRBV5-4, the J call TRBJ2-5; D is possibly TRBD1 or TRBD2 (5 bases each). From germline, CDR1 is SGHNT and CDR2 YYREEE (reference sequence). Between the trimmed V and J ends, which lost 4 bases and 5 bases, there was a span of 12 bases. The CDR3 has 13 residues.

In this sample, this clonotype turned up once. The J gene is TRBJ2-7, the V gene TRBV12-3 or TRBV12-4; TRBD2 aligns across 12 bases. Germline trimming cut 3 bases from V and 0 bases from J; bases unmatched to any gene: 6. The CDR3 consists of 17 residues. The CDR3 DNA reads TGTGCCAGCAGTTTCGGACTAGCGGGACCGCGCTCCTACGAGCAGTACTTC. Its translation: CASSFGLAGPRSYEQYF.

This clonotype has ten or more counts. The CDR3 protein is CASSLSAGILGGELFF. The CDR3 region has the DNA TGTGCCAGCAGTTTGAGTGCAGGGATTCTTGGCGGGGAGCTGTTTTTT. The chain couples TRBV27 to TRBJ2-2; weak D call: TRBD1 (5 bases). Deletions cut 3 bases from V and 7 bases from J, with 18 bases between. Germline CDR1 MNHEY, CDR2 SMNVEV (reference sequence). The CDR3 spans 16 residues.

This clonotype appeared many times. This chain connects TRBV6-4 to TRBJ1-2; D gene uncertain. Between the trimmed V and J ends, which lost 0 bases and 5 bases, there was a span of 10 bases. CDR3 length: 14 residues. Per germline, CDR1 MRHNA and CDR2 SNTAGT. The CDR3: CASSDSTHSYGYTF. The CDR3 DNA reads as TGTGCCAGCAGTGACTCGACACACAGTTATGGCTACACCTTC.

Many counts were recorded for this clonotype. The chain uses TRBV4-2 and TRBJ2-5; TRBD2 matches at 12 bases. The CDR3 covers 17 residues. V gave up 1 base and J gave up 5 bases; unmatched junction bases: 8. Germline values: CDR1 LGHNA, CDR2 YNFKEQ. The CDR3 sequence: CASSQVGLAGGPETQYF. The CDR3 bases are TGTGCCAGCAGCCAAGTTGGGCTAGCGGGAGGGCCGGAGACCCAGTACTTC.

This clonotype was seen ten or more times. The CDR3 nucleotides are TGTGCCAGTAGTATTGGACAGGGCCCTTTTGAGCAGTTCTTC. Its protein is CASSIGQGPFEQFF. The genes are TRBV19 and TRBJ2-1; 8 positions agree with TRBD1. Germline CDR1 LNHDA, CDR2 SQIVND (reference sequence). CDR3 length: 14 amino acids. V dropped 3 bases and J dropped 9; count of bases not matched to a gene: 7.

Ten or more counts support this clonotype. The chain has TRBV7-9 and TRBJ2-7; D may be TRBD2 (6 bases). Germline V gene sequence: CDR1 SEHNR, CDR2 FQNEAQ (reference sequence). This CDR3 has 13 residues. Trimming removed 3 bases from V and 2 bases from J, with 8 bases in between. The CDR3 reads CASSFPGAYEQYF. CDR3 nucleotides: TGTGCCAGCAGCTTCCCGGGGGCCTACGAGCAGTACTTC.

The table lists this clonotype with a few counts. The genes are TRBV12-3 or TRBV12-4 and TRBJ2-7; 10 nucleotides agree with TRBD2. The V gene end was trimmed by 6 bases and the J gene end by 3 bases; junction bases not matched to a gene: 5. The CDR3 runs 14 residues. CDR3 nucleotide sequence: TGTGCCAGCAGCCCGGGACTAGCGAGCTACGAGCAGTACTTC. This codes for CASSPGLASYEQYF.

There are many counts of this clonotype. This chain connects TRBV6-1 to TRBJ2-5; tentatively, D is TRBD2 (5 bases). Germline V gives CDR1 MNHNS, CDR2 SASEGT. Trimming took off 4 bases at V and 7 bases at J, with 13 bases between the two ends. The CDR3 runs to 13 residues. The CDR3 bases are TGTGCCAGCAGTGTAGCTGGGAGTGGGACCCAGTACTTC. Protein product: CASSVAGSGTQYF.